The source of this T cell receptor beta chain is a study of glioma-infiltrating T cells. Broader study findings: Gliomas, especially low-grade, showed above-expected tissue-blood divergence; non-neoplastic patients showed below.

This clonotype occurred many times. As yet, its antigen is unknown. TCR alpha and beta CDR3 regions were amplified from RNA using iRepertoire nested multiplex PCR. Input was 100-400 ng of tissue mRNA or PBMC total RNA. TCRdb fed the multiplex PCR reads into MiXCR, producing one record per CDR3 protein. The sample records 100,000 to 150,000 distinct CDR3 sequences, roughly 24% being singletons. The V and J ends lost 2 bases and 6 bases, in that order; junction bases with no gene match: 12. The CDR3 runs to 18 residues. Germline V CDR1 and CDR2: SNHLY, FYNNEI. The J gene is TRBJ2-3, the V gene TRBV2; TRBD2 matches 12 bases. Sequenced sample: glioma tissue, nonneoplastic brain tissue, or PBMCs (not recorded which). This TCR was recovered from a human donor with low-grade glioma or glioblastoma, undergoing nonglioma brain surgery, or in good health (not recorded which). The CDR3 loop is CASSEPSGRAWGLDTQYF. The DNA for the CDR3 is TGTGCCAGCAGTGAACCTAGCGGGAGGGCCTGGGGGTTGGATACGCAGTATTTT.